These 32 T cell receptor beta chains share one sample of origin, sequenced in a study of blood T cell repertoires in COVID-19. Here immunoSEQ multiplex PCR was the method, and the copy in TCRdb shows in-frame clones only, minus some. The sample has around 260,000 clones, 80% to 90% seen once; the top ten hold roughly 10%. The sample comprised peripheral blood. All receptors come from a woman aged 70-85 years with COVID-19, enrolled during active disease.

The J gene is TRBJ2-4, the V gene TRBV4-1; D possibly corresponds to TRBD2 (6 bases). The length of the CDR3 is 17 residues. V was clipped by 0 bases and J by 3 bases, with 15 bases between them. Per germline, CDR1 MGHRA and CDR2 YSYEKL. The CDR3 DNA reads TGCGCCAGCAGCCAAGAACGCGGGGCCCCAGGCAAAAACATTCAGTACTTC. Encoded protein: CASSQERGAPGKNIQYF.

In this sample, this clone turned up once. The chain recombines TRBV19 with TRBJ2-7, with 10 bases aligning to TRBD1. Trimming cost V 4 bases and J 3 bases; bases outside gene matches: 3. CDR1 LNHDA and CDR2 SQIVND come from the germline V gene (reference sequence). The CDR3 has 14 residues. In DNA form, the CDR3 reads TGTGCCAGTAGTAAAGGACAGGGGGTCTACGAGCAGTACTTC. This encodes CASSKGQGVYEQYF.

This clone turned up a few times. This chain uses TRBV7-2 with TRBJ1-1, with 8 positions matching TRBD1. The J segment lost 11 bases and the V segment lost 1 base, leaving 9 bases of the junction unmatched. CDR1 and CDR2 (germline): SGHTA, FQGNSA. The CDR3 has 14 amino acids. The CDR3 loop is CASSLDRGTNVAFF. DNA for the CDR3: TGTGCCAGCAGCTTAGACAGGGGGACCAATGTTGCTTTCTTT.

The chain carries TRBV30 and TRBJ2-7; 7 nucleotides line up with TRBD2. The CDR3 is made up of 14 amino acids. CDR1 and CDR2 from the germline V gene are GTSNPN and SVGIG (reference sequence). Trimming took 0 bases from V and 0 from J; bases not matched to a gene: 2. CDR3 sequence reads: CAWSVSGNSYEQYF. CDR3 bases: TGTGCCTGGAGTGTAAGCGGGAACTCCTACGAGCAGTACTTC. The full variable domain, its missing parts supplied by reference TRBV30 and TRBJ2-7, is SQTIHQWPATLVQPVGSPLSLECTVEGTSNPNLYWYRQAAGRGLQLLFYSVGIGQISSEVPQNLSASRPQDRQFILSSKKLLLSDSGFYLCAWSVSGNSYEQYFGPGTRLTVT.

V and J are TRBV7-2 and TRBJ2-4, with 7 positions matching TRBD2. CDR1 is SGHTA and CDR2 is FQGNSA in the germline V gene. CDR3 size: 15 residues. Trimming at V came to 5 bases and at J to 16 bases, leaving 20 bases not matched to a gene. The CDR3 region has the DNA TGTGCCAGCAGCCTAGAAGAGGGGCCTGGGACTACCTCTTACTTC. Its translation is CASSLEEGPGTTSYF.

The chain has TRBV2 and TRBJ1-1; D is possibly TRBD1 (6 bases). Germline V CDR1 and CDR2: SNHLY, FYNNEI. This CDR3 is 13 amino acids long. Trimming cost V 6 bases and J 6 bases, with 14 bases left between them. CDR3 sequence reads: CASSNQGLAEAFF. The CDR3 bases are TGTGCCAGCAGCAATCAGGGGCTCGCTGAAGCTTTCTTT.

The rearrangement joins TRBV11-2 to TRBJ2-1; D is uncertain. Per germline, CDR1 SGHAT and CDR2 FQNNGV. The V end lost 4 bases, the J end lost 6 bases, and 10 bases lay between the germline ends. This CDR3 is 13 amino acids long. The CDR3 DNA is TGTGCCAGCAGCTCCCAGAACATCAATGAGCAGTTCTTC. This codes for CASSSQNINEQFF.

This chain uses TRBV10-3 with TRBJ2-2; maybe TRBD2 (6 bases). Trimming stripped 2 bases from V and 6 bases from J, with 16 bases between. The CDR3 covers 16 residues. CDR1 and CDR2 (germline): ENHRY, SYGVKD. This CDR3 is CAISEREAGPSGELFF. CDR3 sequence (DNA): TGTGCCATCAGTGAGCGAGAAGCGGGCCCGTCCGGGGAGCTGTTTTTT.

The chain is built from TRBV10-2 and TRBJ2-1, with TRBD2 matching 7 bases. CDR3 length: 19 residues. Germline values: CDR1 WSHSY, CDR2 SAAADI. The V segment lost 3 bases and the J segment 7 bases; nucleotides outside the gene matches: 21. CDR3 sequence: CASSDLLSLVLAKDNEQFF. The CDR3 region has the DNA TGCGCCAGCAGTGATCTTTTATCATTGGTACTAGCGAAAGATAATGAGCAGTTCTTC.

As DNA, the CDR3 is TGCGCCAGCAGCCCGTACTTTAACTCCTACAATGAGCAGTTCTTC. Residues: CASSPYFNSYNEQFF. This rearrangement joins TRBV5-1 to TRBJ2-1; D call uncertain. The ends were cut back, 4 bases at V and 0 bases at J, with 11 bases in the middle. Per germline, CDR1 SGHRS and CDR2 YFSETQ. There are 15 residues in the CDR3.

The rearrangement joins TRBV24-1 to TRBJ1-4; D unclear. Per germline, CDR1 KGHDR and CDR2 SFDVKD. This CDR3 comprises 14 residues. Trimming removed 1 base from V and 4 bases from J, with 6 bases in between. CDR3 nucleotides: TGTGCCACCAGTGATTTTAGTCTTAATGAAAAACTGTTTTTT. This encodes CATSDFSLNEKLFF.

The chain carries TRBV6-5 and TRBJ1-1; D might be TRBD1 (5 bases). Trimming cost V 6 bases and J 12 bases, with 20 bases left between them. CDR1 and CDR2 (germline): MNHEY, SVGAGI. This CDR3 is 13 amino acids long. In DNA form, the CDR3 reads TGTGCCAGCAGCGCAGCAGGAGGGGCATTAACTTTCTTT. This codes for CASSAAGGALTFF.

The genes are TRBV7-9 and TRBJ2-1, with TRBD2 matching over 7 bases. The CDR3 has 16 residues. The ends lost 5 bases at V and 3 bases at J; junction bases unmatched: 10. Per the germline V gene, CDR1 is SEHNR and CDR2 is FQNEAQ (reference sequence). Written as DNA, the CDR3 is TGTGCCAGCAGCCCTCGGGAGGCAGGGAACTACAATGAGCAGTTCTTC. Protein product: CASSPREAGNYNEQFF.

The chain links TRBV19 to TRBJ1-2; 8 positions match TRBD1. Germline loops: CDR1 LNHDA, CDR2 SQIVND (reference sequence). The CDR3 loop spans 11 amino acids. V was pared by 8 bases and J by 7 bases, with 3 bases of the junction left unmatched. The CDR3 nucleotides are TGTGCCAGTGCAGGGGGCTCTGGCTACACCTTC. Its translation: CASAGGSGYTF.

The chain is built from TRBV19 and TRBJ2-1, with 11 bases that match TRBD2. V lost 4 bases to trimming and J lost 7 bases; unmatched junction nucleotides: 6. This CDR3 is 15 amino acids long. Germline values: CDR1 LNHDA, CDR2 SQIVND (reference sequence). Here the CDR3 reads CASSTYSGRENEQFF. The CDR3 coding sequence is TGTGCCAGTAGTACCTATAGCGGGAGGGAGAATGAGCAGTTCTTC.

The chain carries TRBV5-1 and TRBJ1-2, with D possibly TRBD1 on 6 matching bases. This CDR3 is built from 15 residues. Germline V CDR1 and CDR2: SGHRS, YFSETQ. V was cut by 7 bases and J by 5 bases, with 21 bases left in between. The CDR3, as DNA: TGCGCCAGCTTTACGGGGGGCACCTCCCAATATGGCTACACCTTC. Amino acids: CASFTGGTSQYGYTF.

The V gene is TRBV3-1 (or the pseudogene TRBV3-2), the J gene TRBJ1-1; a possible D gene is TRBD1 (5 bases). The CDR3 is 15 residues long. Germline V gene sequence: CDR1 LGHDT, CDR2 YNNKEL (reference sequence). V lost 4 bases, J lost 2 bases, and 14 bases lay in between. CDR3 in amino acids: CASSLGLEANTEAFF. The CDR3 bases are TGTGCCAGCAGCCTGGGGCTAGAGGCCAACACTGAAGCTTTCTTT.

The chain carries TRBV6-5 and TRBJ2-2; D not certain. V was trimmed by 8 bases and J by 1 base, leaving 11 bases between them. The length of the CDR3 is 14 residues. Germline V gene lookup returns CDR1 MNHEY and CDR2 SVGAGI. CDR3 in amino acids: CASGRVRNTGELFF. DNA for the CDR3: TGTGCCAGCGGGCGTGTTCGGAACACCGGGGAGCTGTTTTTT.

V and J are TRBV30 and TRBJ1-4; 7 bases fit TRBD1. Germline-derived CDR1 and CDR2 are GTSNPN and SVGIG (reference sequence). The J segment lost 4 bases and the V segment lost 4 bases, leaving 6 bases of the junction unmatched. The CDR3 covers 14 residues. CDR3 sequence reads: CAWNRGTDNEKLFF. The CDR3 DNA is TGTGCCTGGAATCGCGGGACAGATAATGAAAAACTGTTTTTT. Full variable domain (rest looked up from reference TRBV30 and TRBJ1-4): SQTIHQWPATLVQPVGSPLSLECTVEGTSNPNLYWYRQAAGRGLQLLFYSVGIGQISSEVPQNLSASRPQDRQFILSSKKLLLSDSGFYLCAWNRGTDNEKLFFGSGTQLSVL.

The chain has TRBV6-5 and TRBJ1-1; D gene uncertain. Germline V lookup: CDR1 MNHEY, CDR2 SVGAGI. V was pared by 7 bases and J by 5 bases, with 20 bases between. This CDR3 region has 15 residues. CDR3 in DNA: TGTGCCAGCAATCCCCTAAAGACAACATGGACTGAAGCTTTCTTT. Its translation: CASNPLKTTWTEAFF.

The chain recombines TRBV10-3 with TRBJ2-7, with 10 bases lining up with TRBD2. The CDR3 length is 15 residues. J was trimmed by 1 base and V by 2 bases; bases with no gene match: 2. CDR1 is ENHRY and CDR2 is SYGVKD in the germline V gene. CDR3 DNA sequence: TGTGCCATCAGTGAGGGAGCGGGAGGGTCCTACGAGCAGTACTTC. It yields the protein CAISEGAGGSYEQYF.

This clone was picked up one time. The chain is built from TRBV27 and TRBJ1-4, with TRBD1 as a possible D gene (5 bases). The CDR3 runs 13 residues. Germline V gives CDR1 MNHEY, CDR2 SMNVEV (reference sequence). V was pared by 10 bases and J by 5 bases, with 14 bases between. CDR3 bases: TGTGCCACCGCGGGACGGAGGAATGAAAAACTGTTTTTT. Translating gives CATAGRRNEKLFF.

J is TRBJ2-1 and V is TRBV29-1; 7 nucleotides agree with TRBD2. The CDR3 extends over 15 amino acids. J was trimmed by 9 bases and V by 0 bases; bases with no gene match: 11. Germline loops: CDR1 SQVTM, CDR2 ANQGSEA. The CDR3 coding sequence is TGCAGCGTTGAAGATCAAAACGCGGGAGAATTTGAGCAGTTCTTC. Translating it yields CSVEDQNAGEFEQFF.

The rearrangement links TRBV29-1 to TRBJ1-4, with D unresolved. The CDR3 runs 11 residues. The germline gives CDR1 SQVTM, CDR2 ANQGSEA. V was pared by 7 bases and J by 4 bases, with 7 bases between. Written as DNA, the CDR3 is TGCAGCGGGGCCTATAATGAAAAACTGTTTTTT. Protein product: CSGAYNEKLFF.

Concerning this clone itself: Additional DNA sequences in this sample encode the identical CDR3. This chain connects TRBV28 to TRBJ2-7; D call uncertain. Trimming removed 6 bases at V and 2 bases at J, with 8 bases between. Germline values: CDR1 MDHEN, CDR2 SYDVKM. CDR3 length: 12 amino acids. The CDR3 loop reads CASSLRAYEQYF. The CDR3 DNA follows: TGTGCCAGCAGCTTACGGGCCTACGAGCAGTACTTC.

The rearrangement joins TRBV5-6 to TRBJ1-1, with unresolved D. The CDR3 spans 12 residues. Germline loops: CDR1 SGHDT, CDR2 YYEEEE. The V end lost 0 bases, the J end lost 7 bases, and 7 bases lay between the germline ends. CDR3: CASSLGANEAFF. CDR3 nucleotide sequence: TGTGCCAGCAGCTTGGGGGCAAATGAAGCTTTCTTT.

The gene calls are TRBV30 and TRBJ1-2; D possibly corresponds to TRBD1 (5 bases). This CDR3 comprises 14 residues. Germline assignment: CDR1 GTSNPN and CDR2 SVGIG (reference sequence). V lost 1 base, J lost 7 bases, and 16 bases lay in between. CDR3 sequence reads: CAWSGSQAGGGYTF. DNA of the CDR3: TGTGCCTGGAGTGGGTCCCAGGCGGGGGGTGGCTACACCTTC.

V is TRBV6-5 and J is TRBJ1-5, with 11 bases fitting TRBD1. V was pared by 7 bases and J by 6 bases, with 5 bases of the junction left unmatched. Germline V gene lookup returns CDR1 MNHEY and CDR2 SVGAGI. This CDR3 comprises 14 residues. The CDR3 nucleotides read TGTGCCAGCACTCCGGGACAGGGGGTTCAGCCCCAGCATTTT. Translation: CASTPGQGVQPQHF.

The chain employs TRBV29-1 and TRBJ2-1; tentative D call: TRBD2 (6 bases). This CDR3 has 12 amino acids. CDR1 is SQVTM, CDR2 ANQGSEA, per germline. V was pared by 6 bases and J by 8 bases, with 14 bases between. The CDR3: CSVRERIHEQFF. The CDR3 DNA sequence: TGCAGCGTGCGGGAAAGGATCCATGAGCAGTTCTTC.

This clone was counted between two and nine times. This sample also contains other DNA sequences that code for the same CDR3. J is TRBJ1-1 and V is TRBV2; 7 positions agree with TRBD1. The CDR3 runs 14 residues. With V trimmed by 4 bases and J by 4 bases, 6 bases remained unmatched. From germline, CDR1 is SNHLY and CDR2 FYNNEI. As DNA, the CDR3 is TGTGCCAGCAGTGGACAGGGATTGGGCACTGAAGCTTTCTTT. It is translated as CASSGQGLGTEAFF.

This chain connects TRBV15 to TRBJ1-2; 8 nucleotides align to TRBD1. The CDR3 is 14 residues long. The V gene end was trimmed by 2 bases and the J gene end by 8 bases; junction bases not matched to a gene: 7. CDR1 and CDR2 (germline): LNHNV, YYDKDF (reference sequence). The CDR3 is CATSRNQGAEGYTF. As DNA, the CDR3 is TGTGCCACCAGCAGAAACCAGGGGGCTGAAGGCTACACCTTC.

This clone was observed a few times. CDR3 protein: CASSQEREENTGELFF. CDR3 in DNA: TGTGCCAGCAGCCAAGAGCGGGAGGAAAACACCGGGGAGCTGTTTTTT. The genes are TRBV4-2 and TRBJ2-2, with TRBD2 matching 8 bases. Unmatched junction bases numbered 2, after V lost 0 bases and J lost 2 bases. There are 16 residues in the CDR3. Looked up from germline, CDR1 is LGHNA and CDR2 is YNFKEQ.